Shown below are 20 T cell receptor beta chains from a single sample sequenced in a study of T-cell reconstitution after alpha-beta-depleted transplantation in children. During its preparation, the TCRbeta library received unique molecular identifiers. Using its own MiXCR run on the PCR reads, TCRdb lists one record per CDR3 protein. Of about 600,000 distinct CDR3 sequences listed, roughly 13% are singletons. Source: PBMCs, mostly from graft donor cells, taken 360 days after TCRalphabeta/CD19-depleted stem cell transplant. All receptors derive from a male patient younger than 18 who had a stem cell transplant for acute myeloid leukemia, so the T cells may come from the graft donor.

This clonotype has ten or more counts. V and J are TRBV7-9 and TRBJ2-1; 8 bases align to TRBD2. J gave up 5 bases and V 3 bases, and 3 bases lay outside the gene matches. Germline V lookup: CDR1 SEHNR, CDR2 FQNEAQ (reference sequence). CDR3 size: 14 residues. The CDR3 DNA reads TGTGCCAGCAGCTTCCGGGAGGGGGACAATGAGCAGTTCTTC. This codes for CASSFREGDNEQFF. The complete variable domain, with remaining parts taken from reference TRBV7-9 and TRBJ2-1, reads DTGVSQNPRHKITKRGQNVTFRCDPISEHNRLYWYRQTLGQGPEFLTYFQNEAQLEKSRLLSDRFSAERPKGSFSTLEIQRTEQGDSAMYLCASSFREGDNEQFFGPGTRLTVL.

This clonotype occurred once. This may come from a read error, since a much larger clone is one base off. V usage is TRBV4-1 and J usage is TRBJ2-1, with D possibly being TRBD2 (6 bases). The length of the CDR3 is 16 residues. Per the germline V gene, CDR1 is MGHRA and CDR2 is YSYEKL. The CDR3 protein is CDSSPRGSGGYNEQFF. CDR3 nucleotides: TGCGACAGCAGCCCCCGGGGTAGCGGAGGATACAATGAGCAGTTCTTC.

The V call is TRBV5-1, the J call TRBJ2-1; D unresolved. The CDR3 loop spans 17 amino acids. V was pared by 0 bases and J by 2 bases, with 15 bases between. The germline V gene has CDR1 SGHRS and CDR2 YFSETQ. The DNA of the CDR3 is TGCGCCAGCAGCTTGGGGCTAGTCGGTAGTCCCTACAATGAGCAGTTCTTC. This sequence encodes CASSLGLVGSPYNEQFF.

This clonotype was observed a handful of times. The chain employs TRBV4-3 and TRBJ2-1; 12 positions agree with TRBD2. Germline trimming cut 3 bases from V and 7 bases from J; bases unmatched to any gene: 7. Germline lookup yields CDR1 LGHNA and CDR2 YSLEER. There are 16 residues in the CDR3. CDR3 sequence: CASSQIWTSGTNEQFF. The CDR3 nucleotides are TGCGCCAGCAGCCAGATCTGGACTAGCGGGACAAATGAGCAGTTCTTC.

This clonotype appeared a few times. The V gene is TRBV29-1, the J gene TRBJ1-1; D is unclear. Germline V gene lookup returns CDR1 SQVTM and CDR2 ANQGSEA. This CDR3 spans 13 amino acids. V was clipped by 7 bases and J by 0 bases, with 12 bases between them. The CDR3 nucleotides read TGCAGCGGCTCTCCGGATGTGAACACTGAAGCTTTCTTT. Translated: CSGSPDVNTEAFF.

Only a few counts were recorded for this clonotype. The chain's CDR3 is CASSSAGHNEQFF. CDR3 DNA: TGCGCCAGCAGCTCAGCGGGGCACAATGAGCAGTTCTTC. The chain combines TRBV5-1 with TRBJ2-1, with TRBD2 matching over 7 bases. The germline V gene encodes CDR1 SGHRS and CDR2 YFSETQ. The trim removed 3 bases at V and 5 bases at J, leaving 2 bases unmatched. CDR3 length: 13 amino acids.

This clonotype has at least ten counts. The chain uses TRBV29-1 and TRBJ2-5; tentatively, D is TRBD1 (6 bases). CDR3 length: 13 amino acids. The germline gives CDR1 SQVTM, CDR2 ANQGSEA. V was pared by 5 bases and J by 0 bases, with 10 bases between. In nucleotides, the CDR3 is TGCAGCGTTCGGGACAAACACCAAGAGACCCAGTACTTC. This codes for CSVRDKHQETQYF. The full variable domain, completed using reference TRBV29-1 and TRBJ2-5, is SAVISQKPSRDICQRGTSLTIQCQVDSQVTMMFWYRQQPGQSLTLIATANQGSEATYESGFVIDKFPISRPNLTFSTLTVSNMSPEDSSIYLCSVRDKHQETQYFGPGTRLLVL.

V is TRBV29-1 and J is TRBJ2-1; TRBD1 matches at 12 bases. The CDR3 runs to 14 residues. CDR1 and CDR2 (germline): SQVTM, ANQGSEA. V shed 1 base, J shed 8 bases, and the junction held 3 bases outside the gene matches. The CDR3: CSVEGDRGLYEQFF. In nucleotides, the CDR3 is TGCAGCGTTGAAGGGGACAGGGGGCTGTATGAGCAGTTCTTC.

This clonotype was seen repeatedly, ten times or more. V usage is TRBV4-3 and J usage is TRBJ2-7, with unresolved D. V lost 0 bases, J lost 0 bases, and 6 bases lay in between. Germline CDR1 reads LGHNA; CDR2 reads YSLEER. The CDR3 is 14 residues long. CDR3 region: CASSQDPLSYEQYF. CDR3 coding DNA: TGCGCCAGCAGCCAAGATCCTCTCTCCTACGAGCAGTACTTC.

The chain joins TRBV7-2 to TRBJ2-3, with D possibly TRBD2 on 6 matching bases. The V end lost 7 bases, the J end lost 6 bases, and 17 bases lay between the germline ends. Looked up from germline, CDR1 is SGHTA and CDR2 is FQGNSA. The CDR3 is made up of 14 amino acids. In DNA form, the CDR3 reads TGTGCCAGCATCGCGACTAGAGTGCAGGATACGCAGTATTTT. Its protein product is CASIATRVQDTQYF.

In its sample, this clonotype was seen once. Possible read error: a much larger clone is one base away. The chain combines TRBV12-3 or TRBV12-4 with TRBJ2-3; 13 bases agree with TRBD2. With 8 bases clipped from V and 3 bases from J, the junction kept 11 bases outside the gene matches. This CDR3 spans 17 amino acids. The CDR3 loop reads CASWGTSGRARTDTQYF. Here the CDR3 DNA reads TGTGCCAGCTGGGGTACTAGCGGGAGGGCCAGGACAGATACGCAGTATTTT.

The V call is TRBV2, the J call TRBJ2-3, with TRBD2 identical over 7 bases. Trimming at V came to 5 bases and at J to 2 bases, leaving 4 bases not matched to a gene. The length of the CDR3 is 14 residues. Germline V CDR1 and CDR2: SNHLY, FYNNEI. CDR3 nucleotide sequence: TGTGCCAGCAGTCTCCTAGCGGCCACAGATACGCAGTATTTT. Encoded protein: CASSLLAATDTQYF.

This clonotype was counted many times. The CDR3 DNA reads as TGCAGTGCAACAAACATAGGGACAGAGACCCAGTACTTC. This translates into CSATNIGTETQYF. This chain connects TRBV20-1 to TRBJ2-5; either TRBD1 or TRBD2 may fit D (5 bases each). Germline values: CDR1 DFQATT, CDR2 SNEGSKA (reference sequence). The ends were cut back, 6 bases at V and 4 bases at J, with 15 bases in the middle. The CDR3 is 13 amino acids.

This clonotype was seen many times. The rearrangement links TRBV12-3 or TRBV12-4 to TRBJ2-5, with 7 bases lining up with TRBD1. Germline trimming cut 5 bases from V and 5 bases from J; bases unmatched to any gene: 17. There are 17 residues in the CDR3. CDR3 bases: TGTGCCAGCAGTCTCCCACAGGGGTCGGGTTGGGGGGAGACCCAGTACTTC. This encodes CASSLPQGSGWGETQYF.

This clonotype was found many times. This CDR3 is CASSSLMDRLNYGYTF. The DNA of the CDR3 is TGTGCCAGCAGTTCGCTTATGGACAGATTGAACTATGGCTACACCTTC. The V gene is TRBV28, the J gene TRBJ1-2; possibly TRBD1 for D (6 bases). The CDR3 spans 16 residues. V was shortened by 4 bases and J by 2 bases, with 17 bases between the two germline ends. CDR1 is MDHEN, CDR2 SYDVKM, per germline.

This clonotype was picked up a small number of times. The rearrangement joins TRBV6-2 or TRBV6-3 to TRBJ2-5; 9 nucleotides agree with TRBD2. This CDR3 region has 15 residues. Germline V gene data show CDR1 as MNHEY and CDR2 as SVGEGT. V gave up 6 bases and J gave up 1 base; unmatched junction bases: 6. CDR3 sequence (DNA): TGTGCCAGCAGCGAGACTAGCGGTTCCCAAGAGACCCAGTACTTC. Residues: CASSETSGSQETQYF.

The chain couples TRBV9 to TRBJ2-1; unclear D gene. Per the germline V gene, CDR1 is SGDLS and CDR2 is YYNGEE. Trimming removed 5 bases at V and 6 bases at J, with 12 bases between. The CDR3 is 13 residues long. CDR3 in amino acids: CASSGKSPNEQFF. DNA for the CDR3: TGTGCCAGCAGTGGGAAATCCCCCAATGAGCAGTTCTTC.

The rearrangement uses TRBV20-1 and TRBJ2-7; 10 positions match TRBD2. Losses at the gene ends were 3 bases for V and 0 bases for J; bases not matched to a gene: 5. Germline V gene lookup returns CDR1 DFQATT and CDR2 SNEGSKA (reference sequence). The CDR3 is 15 residues long. CDR3 sequence (DNA): TGCAGTGCTAGTCCGCTAGCGGGAGCCTCCTACGAGCAGTACTTC. Encoded protein: CSASPLAGASYEQYF.

This clonotype was detected ten times or more. The V gene is TRBV28, the J gene TRBJ2-7, with TRBD2 matching over 8 bases. The V gene end was trimmed by 3 bases and the J gene end by 2 bases; junction bases not matched to a gene: 9. The CDR3 has 16 residues. CDR1 is MDHEN and CDR2 is SYDVKM in the germline V gene. CDR3 coding DNA: TGTGCCAGCAGTTTGTTTACCGGGACTAGAACCTACGAGCAGTACTTC. It yields the protein CASSLFTGTRTYEQYF. Full variable domain (missing parts from reference TRBV28 and TRBJ2-7): DVKVTQSSRYLVKRTGEKVFLECVQDMDHENMFWYRQDPGLGLRLIYFSYDVKMKEKGDIPEGYSVSREKKERFSLILESASTNQTSMYLCASSLFTGTRTYEQYFGPGTRLTVT.

J is TRBJ2-4 and V is TRBV29-1, with D possibly being TRBD1 (6 bases). V gave up 6 bases and J gave up 3 bases, with 18 bases separating them. Per the germline V gene, CDR1 is SQVTM and CDR2 is ANQGSEA. The CDR3 contains 15 residues. The CDR3 bases are TGCAGCGTCCTGACAGGCCCTTCGGACAAAAACATTCAGTACTTC. It codes for CSVLTGPSDKNIQYF. The full variable domain, its missing parts supplied by reference TRBV29-1 and TRBJ2-4, is SAVISQKPSRDICQRGTSLTIQCQVDSQVTMMFWYRQQPGQSLTLIATANQGSEATYESGFVIDKFPISRPNLTFSTLTVSNMSPEDSSIYLCSVLTGPSDKNIQYFGAGTRLSVL.